The rows below give T cell receptor beta chains drawn from one sample of a study of T cell responses to AZD1222 COVID-19 vaccine. TCRdb keeps only in-frame clones here, not all; method: immunoSEQ multiplex PCR. The sample has about 110,000 clones; about 90% are singletons. Specimen: peripheral blood, collected 28 days after the second AZD1222 dose. All receptors come from an adult who received the AZD1222 COVID-19 vaccine. The conserved cysteine and the conserved F or W are not part of the CDR3 here.

TRBV13	TRBJ2-7	ASSLVEGGREQY
TRBV5-5	TRBJ2-2	ASSWGQEKNTGELF
TRBV5-3	TRBJ1-3	ARSSDPEGNTIY
TRBV9	TRBJ1-5	ASSTDTHQPQH
TRBV10-3	TRBJ2-3	AISPTGTALSTDTQY
TRBV19	TRBJ1-5	ASSKGGNQPQH
TRBV2	TRBJ2-5	ASSARDRPETQY
TRBV2	TRBJ1-1	ASSEEGRMNTEAF
TRBV11-3	TRBJ2-2	ASSLDGGNTGELF
TRBV19	TRBJ2-2	ASTPWQGAISGELF
TRBV7-9	TRBJ2-7	ASSFGGQISYEQY
TRBV11-2	TRBJ1-5	ASSLGPSGPQH
TRBV11-3	TRBJ2-1	ASSLELSGSYNEQF
TRBV28	TRBJ1-5	ASSTGAQPQH
TRBV3-1/TRBV3-2	TRBJ1-2	ASSQIQGGGYT
TRBV12-5	TRBJ1-1	ASGLIAGTTEAF
TRBV9	TRBJ2-3	ASRGSGRSTDTQY
TRBV10-3	TRBJ2-3	AISEKKVAGAGWTDTQY
TRBV3-1/TRBV3-2	TRBJ2-1	ASSQGLPWDEQF
TRBV4-3	TRBJ2-7	ASSQGRGALNYEQY
TRBV9	TRBJ2-2	ASSNLRGVGGELF
TRBV4-2	TRBJ1-1	ASSQVTAINTEAF
TRBV27	TRBJ2-2	ASSRQLVTTGELF
TRBV6-5	TRBJ2-7	ASRLGQTYEQY
TRBV15	TRBJ2-3	ATRSSGTGGRDTQY
TRBV2	TRBJ2-6	AIRRSSGANVLT
TRBV5-1	TRBJ2-2	ASSLAPRGSGELF
TRBV9	TRBJ2-3	ASSAQGTPSTDTQY
TRBV7-8	TRBJ1-5	ASSPTGQAGNQPQH
TRBV7-9	TRBJ1-2	ASSVWAGGYT
TRBV6-1	TRBJ2-7	ASSESWSGGQGTHEQY
TRBV7-9	TRBJ1-1	ASSPPAERGTEAF
TRBV11-2	TRBJ2-1	ASSLGLRTLSYNEQF
TRBV10-3	TRBJ1-6	AIRGTGNSPLH
TRBV28	TRBJ2-1	ASSAAGGAWKQF
TRBV7-2	TRBJ2-1	ASSFRHEQF
TRBV5-1	TRBJ2-1	ASSLAPGGDTSYNEQF
TRBV3-1/TRBV3-2	TRBJ2-1	ASSQDLRAGTDEQF
TRBV10-1	TRBJ2-5	ASSVTGGSETQY
TRBV9	TRBJ2-5	ASSVGIGSQETQY
TRBV29-1	TRBJ1-3	SVEAGAGNTIY
TRBV7-2	TRBJ1-1	ASSPSGAVNTEAF
TRBV5-6	TRBJ1-2	ASSFPRQGAMGGYT
TRBV11-3	TRBJ2-2	ASSLGGPLAGELF
TRBV28	TRBJ2-7	ASSLGYEQY
TRBV27	TRBJ2-7	ASSWTGRSYEQY
TRBV4-1	TRBJ2-3	ASSQDWSSTDTQY
TRBV7-9	TRBJ2-2	ASSPPPGTGHTGELF
TRBV9	TRBJ1-1	ASSRGKRPGVEAF
TRBV4-3	TRBJ1-6	ASSQDRGTPNSPLH
TRBV10-2	TRBJ1-2	ASSFQGNYGYT
TRBV7-9	TRBJ2-7	ASSPGTGFYEQY
TRBV10-3	TRBJ1-3	AISEDSPKIGNTIY
TRBV4-1	TRBJ2-3	ASSQGPGRTDTQY
TRBV19	TRBJ2-1	AVSLGQNNEQF
TRBV28	TRBJ1-5	ASSPHLPALNSNQPQH
TRBV5-1	TRBJ2-7	ASSSGQPVSYEQY
TRBV15	TRBJ1-6	ATSISRGRGSPLH
TRBV19	TRBJ2-7	ASSRDRYEQY
TRBV6-5	TRBJ1-1	ASSYSDLSTEAF